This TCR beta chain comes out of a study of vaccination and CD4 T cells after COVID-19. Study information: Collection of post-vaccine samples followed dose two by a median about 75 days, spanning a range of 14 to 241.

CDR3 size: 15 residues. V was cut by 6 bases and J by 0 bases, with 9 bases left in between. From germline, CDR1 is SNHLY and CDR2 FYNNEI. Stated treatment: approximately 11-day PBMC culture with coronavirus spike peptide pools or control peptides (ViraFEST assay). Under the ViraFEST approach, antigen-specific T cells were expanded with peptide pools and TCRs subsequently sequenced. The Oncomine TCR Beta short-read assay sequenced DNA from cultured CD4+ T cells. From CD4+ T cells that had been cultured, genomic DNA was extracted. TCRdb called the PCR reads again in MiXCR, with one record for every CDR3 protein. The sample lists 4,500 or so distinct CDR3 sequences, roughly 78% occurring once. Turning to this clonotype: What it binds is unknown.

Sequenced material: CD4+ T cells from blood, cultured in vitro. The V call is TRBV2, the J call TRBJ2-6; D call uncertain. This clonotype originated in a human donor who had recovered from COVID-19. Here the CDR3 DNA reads TGTGCCAGCAGGCCCCGTGTCTCTGGGGCCAACGTCCTGACTTTC. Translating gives CASRPRVSGANVLTF. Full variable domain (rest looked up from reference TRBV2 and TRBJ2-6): EPEVTQTPSHQVTQMGQEVILRCVPISNHLYFYWYRQILGQKVEFLVSFYNNEISEKSEIFDDQFSVERPDGSNFTLKIRSTKLEDSAMYFCASRPRVSGANVLTFGAGSRLTVL.